The rows below give T cell receptor beta chains drawn from one sample of a study of CD8 T cells in ankylosing spondylitis. TCRdb reprocessed the 5' RACE reads with MiXCR, giving one entry per CDR3 protein. The data contain roughly 120,000 distinct CDR3 sequences, about an eighth of them singletons. Specimen: blood, either unsorted or a sorted T cell fraction (not recorded which). These receptors all stem from a female donor with ankylosing spondylitis or in good health (not recorded which). Each CDR3 is given with its conserved first and last residue. Each record gives: clone size, J gene, D gene, V gene, CDR3 protein, CDR3 DNA. D genes are given only for firm matches. Clone size appears in some rows only: once, few, many, or a class for an expanded clone.

>many|TRBJ2-7|.|TRBV29-1
CSGRQNSYEQYF
TGCAGCGGCAGACAGAATTCCTACGAGCAGTACTTC
>.|TRBJ1-6|.|TRBV5-6
CASSRSEGSSYNSPLHF
TGTGCCAGCAGCAGGTCAGAGGGGAGCTCCTATAATTCACCCCTCCACTTT
>few|TRBJ2-1|TRBD2|TRBV2
CASNPGLAGGNEQFF
TGTGCCAGCAACCCGGGACTAGCGGGGGGAAATGAGCAGTTCTTC
>.|TRBJ2-1|.|TRBV7-2
CASSLVGESSYNEQFF
TGTGCCAGCAGCTTAGTTGGAGAGAGCTCCTACAATGAGCAGTTCTTC
>few|TRBJ2-3|.|TRBV20-1
CSAPRWGGTDTQYF
TGCAGTGCTCCTCGGTGGGGCGGCACAGATACGCAGTATTTT
>many|TRBJ1-1|.|TRBV12-3/TRBV12-4
CASSFRVRNTEAFF
TGTGCCAGCAGTTTCAGGGTTAGGAACACTGAAGCTTTCTTT
>many|TRBJ2-7|.|TRBV4-1
CASSPTRTVHEQYF
TGCGCCAGCAGCCCCACACGGACAGTCCACGAGCAGTACTTC
>few|TRBJ2-2|.|TRBV3-1
CASSQNTGPSNTGELFF
TGTGCCAGCAGCCAAAACACAGGGCCTTCGAACACCGGGGAGCTGTTTTTT
>.|TRBJ1-2|.|TRBV15
CATSRGGGYGYTF
TGTGCCACCAGTAGGGGAGGAGGCTATGGCTACACCTTC
>many|TRBJ2-3|.|TRBV5-1
CASRRDFTDTQYF
TGCGCCAGCAGACGGGACTTTACAGATACGCAGTATTTT
>many|TRBJ2-1|.|TRBV5-1
CASSLERQSTGEQFF
TGCGCCAGCAGCTTGGAGAGGCAGTCCACGGGTGAGCAGTTCTTC
>few|TRBJ2-7|TRBD2|TRBV27
CASSLVGDYSWEQYF
TGTGCCAGCAGTTTAGTCGGGGACTACTCCTGGGAGCAGTACTTC
>few|TRBJ1-2|.|TRBV20-1
CSARVGGRVGKLEAGKRMDGYTF
TGCAGTGCTAGAGTTGGGGGCAGGGTGGGAAAACTTGAGGCGGGGAAGAGGATGGATGGCTACACCTTC
>few|TRBJ1-2|.|TRBV20-1
CSAEYGYTF
TGCAGTGCTGAGTATGGCTACACCTTC
>.|TRBJ2-7|.|TRBV5-1
CASSHDSGTFRSEQYF
TGCGCCAGCAGCCACGATTCGGGGACTTTCCGTAGCGAGCAGTACTTC
>many|TRBJ2-1|.|TRBV6-5
CASSYKQGYEQFF
TGTGCCAGCAGTTATAAACAGGGATATGAGCAGTTCTTC
>many|TRBJ2-7|.|TRBV28
CASSSVRQRYEQYF
TGTGCCAGCAGTAGCGTCCGGCAGCGCTACGAGCAGTACTTC
>many|TRBJ2-5|TRBD2|TRBV20-1
CSATPRLAGWETQYF
TGCAGTGCTACCCCCCGACTAGCGGGGTGGGAGACCCAGTACTTC
>.|TRBJ1-1|.|TRBV3-1
CASSQVRGAGEAFF
TGTGCCAGCAGCCAGGTTCGGGGGGCAGGTGAAGCTTTCTTT
>many|TRBJ1-1|.|TRBV20-1
CSAPDTEAFF
TGCAGTGCTCCGGACACGGAAGCTTTCTTT
>many|TRBJ2-7|.|TRBV6-5
CASSLDGSSYEQYF
TGTGCCAGCAGTTTGGACGGAAGCTCCTACGAGCAGTACTTC
>few|TRBJ2-7|.|TRBV6-2/TRBV6-3
CASSNGHDEQYF
TGTGCCAGCAGTAACGGACACGACGAGCAGTACTTC
>.|TRBJ2-1|.|TRBV6-1
CASSRELSSYNEQFF
TGTGCCAGCAGCCGGGAATTGAGCTCCTACAATGAGCAGTTCTTC
>many|TRBJ1-1|.|TRBV3-1
CASSRMGGSNTEAFF
TGTGCCAGCAGCCGCATGGGCGGGTCCAACACTGAAGCTTTCTTT
>few|TRBJ2-5|.|TRBV5-1
CASSLAAGTKGETQYF
TGCGCCAGCAGCTTGGCGGCAGGGACAAAAGGAGAGACCCAGTACTTC
>few|TRBJ2-3|.|TRBV27
CASSLQELSTDTQYF
TGTGCCAGCAGTTTACAGGAGCTTAGCACAGATACGCAGTATTTT
>many|TRBJ2-7|.|TRBV10-3
CAISETRGVTYEQYF
TGTGCCATCAGTGAGACGAGGGGAGTAACCTACGAGCAGTACTTC
>.|TRBJ2-1|.|TRBV30
CAWSVALYNEQFF
TGTGCCTGGAGTGTGGCTCTCTACAATGAGCAGTTCTTC
>few|TRBJ1-6|.|TRBV13
CASSLGGIPGSSYNSPLHF
TGTGCCAGCAGCTTAGGAGGGATCCCCGGGAGCTCCTATAATTCACCCCTCCACTTT